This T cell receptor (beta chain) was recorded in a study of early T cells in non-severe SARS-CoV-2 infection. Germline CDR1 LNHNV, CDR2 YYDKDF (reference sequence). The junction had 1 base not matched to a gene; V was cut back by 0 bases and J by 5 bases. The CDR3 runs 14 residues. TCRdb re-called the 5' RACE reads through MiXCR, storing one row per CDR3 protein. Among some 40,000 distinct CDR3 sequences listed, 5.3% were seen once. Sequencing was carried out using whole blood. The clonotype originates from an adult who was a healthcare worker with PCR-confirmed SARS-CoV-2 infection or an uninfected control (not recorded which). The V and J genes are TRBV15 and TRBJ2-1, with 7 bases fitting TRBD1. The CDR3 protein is CATSRDQGDNEQFF. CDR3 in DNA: TGTGCCACCAGCAGAGATCAGGGGGACAATGAGCAGTTCTTC.